The rows below give T cell receptor beta chains drawn from one sample of a study of T cell responses to AZD1222 COVID-19 vaccine. The protocol was immunoSEQ multiplex PCR, while the TCRdb copy is restricted to in-frame clones and leaves out a portion. The sample consists of about 96,000 clones, almost 90% of them appearing once. Sequenced here: peripheral blood, sampled on day 0 of AZD1222 vaccination. All receptors come from an adult in good health. Both conserved end residues are part of each CDR3. Fields, in order: clone size, V gene, CDR3 length, J gene, D gene, CDR3 protein, CDR3 DNA. A D gene is named only where the DNA matches it firmly. Expanded clones are given a class, and other clones once, few, many or no size at all.

>-|TRBV7-9|14|TRBJ2-7|TRBD2
CASSFSGRAGEQYF
TGTGCCAGCAGCTTTAGCGGGAGGGCTGGGGAGCAGTACTTC
>-|TRBV6-2/TRBV6-3|16|TRBJ2-3|TRBD2
CASSSGREGQGDTQYF
TGTGCCAGCAGTTCCGGGCGGGAGGGCCAAGGGGATACGCAGTATTTT
>-|TRBV5-1|13|TRBJ2-1|-
CASSRRGGDEQFF
TGCGCCAGCAGCCGGAGGGGGGGCGATGAGCAGTTCTTC
>-|TRBV6-5|15|TRBJ2-7|-
CASSYIRTSSYEQYF
TGTGCCAGCAGTTACATCCGAACGAGCTCCTACGAGCAGTACTTC
>-|TRBV9|14|TRBJ2-1|TRBD2
CASSRAGQNNEQFF
TGTGCCAGCAGCAGAGCGGGGCAAAACAATGAGCAGTTCTTC
>-|TRBV6-5|15|TRBJ1-2|TRBD1
CASSSTDRPNYGYTF
TGTGCCAGCAGTTCGACGGACAGGCCCAACTATGGCTACACCTTC
>-|TRBV18|16|TRBJ2-2|TRBD1
CASSPGQGVGTGELFF
TGTGCCAGCTCACCCGGACAGGGCGTGGGCACCGGGGAGCTGTTTTTT
>-|TRBV2|14|TRBJ2-1|-
CASKDSGVYNEQFF
TGTGCCAGCAAGGACAGCGGGGTGTACAATGAGCAGTTCTTC
>-|TRBV7-9|17|TRBJ1-2|-
CASSFGLTGAANYGYTF
TGTGCCAGCAGTTTTGGGCTTACCGGGGCCGCTAACTATGGCTACACCTTC
>few|TRBV24-1|16|TRBJ2-3|-
CATSDLQGDSTDTQYF
TGTGCCACCAGTGATTTGCAGGGAGACTCCACAGATACGCAGTATTTT
>-|TRBV11-1|13|TRBJ1-2|-
CASSRTESYGYTF
TGTGCCAGCAGCCGGACGGAAAGTTATGGCTACACCTTC
>-|TRBV10-3|14|TRBJ2-1|TRBD1
CAISPGQGANEQFF
TGTGCCATCAGCCCGGGACAGGGGGCCAATGAGCAGTTCTTC
>-|TRBV3-1/TRBV3-2|15|TRBJ2-5|-
CASSQEQTYGATQYF
TGTGCCAGCAGCCAAGAACAGACGTATGGGGCGACCCAGTACTTC
>-|TRBV3-1/TRBV3-2|14|TRBJ2-3|-
CASSQVQGPDTQYF
TGTGCCAGCAGCCAAGTTCAGGGCCCAGATACGCAGTATTTT
>few|TRBV10-1|11|TRBJ2-1|-
CASSEINEQFF
TGCGCCAGCAGTGAGATAAATGAGCAGTTCTTC
>few|TRBV7-9|16|TRBJ1-1|-
CASSPWDGSLNTEAFF
TGTGCCAGCAGCCCCTGGGACGGATCCTTGAACACTGAAGCTTTCTTT
>-|TRBV5-8|16|TRBJ2-1|TRBD2
CASSSGPSGYHNEQFF
TGTGCCAGCAGCTCCGGCCCTAGCGGCTACCACAATGAGCAGTTCTTC
>-|TRBV7-2|14|TRBJ2-4|TRBD1
CASRLTGGKNIQYF
TGTGCCAGCAGGCTTACAGGGGGCAAAAACATTCAGTACTTC
>-|TRBV27|14|TRBJ1-5|-
CASSQNPGVRPQHF
TGTGCCAGCAGTCAAAACCCGGGCGTGCGGCCCCAGCATTTT
>-|TRBV13|13|TRBJ2-5|-
CASSTGTTKTQYF
TGTGCCAGCAGCACCGGGACAACCAAGACCCAGTACTTC
>few|TRBV5-6|16|TRBJ1-5|TRBD1
CASSSLNRGGNQPQHF
TGTGCCAGCAGCTCGCTGAACAGGGGAGGCAATCAGCCCCAGCATTTT
>-|TRBV9|18|TRBJ1-6|TRBD1
CASSRLRDRASYNSPLHF
TGTGCCAGCAGTCGACTCCGGGACAGGGCCTCCTATAATTCACCCCTCCACTTT
>-|TRBV28|10|TRBJ1-6|-
CASEGQTLHF
TGTGCCAGCGAGGGCCAAACCCTCCACTTT
>-|TRBV3-1/TRBV3-2|17|TRBJ2-5|-
CASSPTARWARWETQYF
TGTGCCAGCAGCCCGACCGCCCGTTGGGCTAGATGGGAGACCCAGTACTTC
>-|TRBV28|17|TRBJ2-3|-
CASRSGLSPEGAGTQYF
TGTGCCAGCAGAAGTGGCCTCTCCCCGGAGGGTGCGGGCACGCAGTATTTT
>-|TRBV7-9|15|TRBJ1-1|TRBD1
CASSLAGTENTEAFF
TGTGCCAGCAGCTTAGCGGGGACAGAAAACACTGAAGCTTTCTTT
>-|TRBV7-9|14|TRBJ2-1|TRBD2
CASPGGRVYNEQFF
TGTGCCAGCCCTGGCGGGAGGGTCTACAATGAGCAGTTCTTC
>few|TRBV19|15|TRBJ2-1|TRBD2
CASSPATSGRGEQFF
TGTGCCAGTAGTCCAGCGACTAGCGGGAGAGGGGAGCAGTTCTTC